This paragraph reports one T cell receptor beta chain. Germline V gene lookup returns CDR1 LNHNV and CDR2 YYDKDF (reference sequence). The trim removed 7 bases at V and 1 base at J, leaving 11 bases unmatched. This CDR3 comprises 16 residues. Primed by a sample-barcoded 5' primer and a J-beta primer mix, a second PCR proceeded for roughly 6 to 12 cycles. TCRdb reprocessed the 5' RACE reads with MiXCR, giving one entry per CDR3 protein. Of 600,000 to 900,000 distinct CDR3 sequences listed, about 26% were seen once; the top ten hold about 3%. This entry comes from a study of blood T cells in healthy people across ages. The same sample was also studied in work on T cells of mothers and their children.

The TCR comes from a boy aged 5 to 17 in good health. Sequencing input: blood. The chain couples TRBV15 to TRBJ2-5, with TRBD1 identical over 8 bases. In DNA form, the CDR3 reads TGTGCCACCAAACCCGGGACAGGCAGGGTCCAAGAGACCCAGTACTTC. Translating it yields CATKPGTGRVQETQYF.